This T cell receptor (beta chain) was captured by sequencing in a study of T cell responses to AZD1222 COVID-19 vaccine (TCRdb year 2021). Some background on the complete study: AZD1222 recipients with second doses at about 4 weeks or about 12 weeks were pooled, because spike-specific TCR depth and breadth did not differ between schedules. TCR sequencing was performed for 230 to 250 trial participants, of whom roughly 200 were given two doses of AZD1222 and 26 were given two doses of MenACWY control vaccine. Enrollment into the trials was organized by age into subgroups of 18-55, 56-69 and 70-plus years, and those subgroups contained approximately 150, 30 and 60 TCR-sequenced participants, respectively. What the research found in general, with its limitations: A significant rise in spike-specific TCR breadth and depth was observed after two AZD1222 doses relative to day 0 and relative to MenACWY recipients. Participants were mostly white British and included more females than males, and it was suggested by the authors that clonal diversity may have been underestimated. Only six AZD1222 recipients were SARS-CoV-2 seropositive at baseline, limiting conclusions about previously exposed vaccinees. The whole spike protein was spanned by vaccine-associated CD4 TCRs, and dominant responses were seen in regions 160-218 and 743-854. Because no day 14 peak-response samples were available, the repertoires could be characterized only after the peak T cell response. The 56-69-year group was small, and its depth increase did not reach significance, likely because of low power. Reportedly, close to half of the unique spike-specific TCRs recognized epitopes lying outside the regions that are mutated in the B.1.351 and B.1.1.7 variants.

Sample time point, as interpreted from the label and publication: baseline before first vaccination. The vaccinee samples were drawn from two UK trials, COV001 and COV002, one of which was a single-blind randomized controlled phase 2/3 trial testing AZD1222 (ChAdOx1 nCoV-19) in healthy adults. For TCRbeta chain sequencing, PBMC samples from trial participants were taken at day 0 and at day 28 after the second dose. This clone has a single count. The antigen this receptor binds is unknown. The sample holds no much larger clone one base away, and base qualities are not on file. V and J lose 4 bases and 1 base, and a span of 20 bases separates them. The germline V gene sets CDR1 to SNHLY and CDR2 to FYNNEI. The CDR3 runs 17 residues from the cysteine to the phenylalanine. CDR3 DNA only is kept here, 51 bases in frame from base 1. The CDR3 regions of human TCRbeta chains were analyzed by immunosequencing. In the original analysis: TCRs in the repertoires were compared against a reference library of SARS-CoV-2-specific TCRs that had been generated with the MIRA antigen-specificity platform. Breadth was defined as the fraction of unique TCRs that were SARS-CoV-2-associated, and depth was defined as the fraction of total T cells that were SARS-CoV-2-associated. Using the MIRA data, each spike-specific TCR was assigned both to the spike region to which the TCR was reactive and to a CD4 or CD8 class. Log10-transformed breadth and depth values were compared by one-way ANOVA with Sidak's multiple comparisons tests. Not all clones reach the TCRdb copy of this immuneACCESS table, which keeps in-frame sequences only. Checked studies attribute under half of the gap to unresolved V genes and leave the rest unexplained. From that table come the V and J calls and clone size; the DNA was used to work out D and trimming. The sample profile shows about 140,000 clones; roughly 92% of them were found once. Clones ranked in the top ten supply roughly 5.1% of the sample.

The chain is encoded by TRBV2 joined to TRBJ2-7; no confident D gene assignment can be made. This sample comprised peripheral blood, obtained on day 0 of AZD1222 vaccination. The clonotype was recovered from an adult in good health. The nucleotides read TGTGCCAGCAGTGTTCCCCTGAACACTTTCCGATCCTACGAGCAGTACTTC. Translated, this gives CASSVPLNTFRSYEQYF.